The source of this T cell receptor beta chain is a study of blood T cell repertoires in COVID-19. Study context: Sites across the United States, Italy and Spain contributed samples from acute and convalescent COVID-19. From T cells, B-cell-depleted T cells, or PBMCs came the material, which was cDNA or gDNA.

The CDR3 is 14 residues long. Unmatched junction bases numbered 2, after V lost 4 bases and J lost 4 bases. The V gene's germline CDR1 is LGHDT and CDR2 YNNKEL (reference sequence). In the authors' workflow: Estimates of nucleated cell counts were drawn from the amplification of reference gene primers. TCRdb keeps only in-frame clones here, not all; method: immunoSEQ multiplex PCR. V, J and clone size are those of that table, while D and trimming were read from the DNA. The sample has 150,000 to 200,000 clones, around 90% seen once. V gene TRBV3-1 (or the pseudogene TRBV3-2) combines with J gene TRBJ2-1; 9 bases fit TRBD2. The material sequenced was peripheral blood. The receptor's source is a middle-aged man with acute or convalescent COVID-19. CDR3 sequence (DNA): TGTGCCAGCAGCCGGCGGGGGGGTTACAATGAGCAGTTCTTC. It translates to CASSRRGGYNEQFF.